The clone carrying this T cell receptor (beta chain) was counted only a few times. The antigen remains unidentified. The data stem from a study of blood T cells in healthy people across ages. The use of a sample-barcoded 5' primer and a J-beta primer mix characterized a second PCR of roughly 6 to 12 cycles. Via MiXCR, TCRdb re-called the 5' RACE reads, giving one row per CDR3 protein. The sample consists of some 890,000 distinct CDR3 sequences, about 28% of them appearing once. The donors, all healthy, were Caucasians living in Russia, aged roughly 6 to 95. Findings and caveats of the study: Measured against age, TCR beta diversity per million T cells decreased in a roughly linear manner.

The CDR3 consists of 14 residues. Germline V CDR1 and CDR2: MNHEY, SMNVEV (reference sequence). Trimming removed 3 bases at V and 3 bases at J, with 8 bases between. The same specimen was also included in a second study, on T cells of mothers and their children. As that report states: Three mothers and their six children, all healthy Caucasians, donated.

The chain joins TRBV27 to TRBJ1-4; D gene ambiguous. The clonotype was recovered from a woman aged 40 to 55 in good health. The sample comprised blood. CDR3 in DNA: TGTGCCAGCAGTTTCAATCAGGCTAATGAAAAACTGTTTTTT. Amino acids: CASSFNQANEKLFF.